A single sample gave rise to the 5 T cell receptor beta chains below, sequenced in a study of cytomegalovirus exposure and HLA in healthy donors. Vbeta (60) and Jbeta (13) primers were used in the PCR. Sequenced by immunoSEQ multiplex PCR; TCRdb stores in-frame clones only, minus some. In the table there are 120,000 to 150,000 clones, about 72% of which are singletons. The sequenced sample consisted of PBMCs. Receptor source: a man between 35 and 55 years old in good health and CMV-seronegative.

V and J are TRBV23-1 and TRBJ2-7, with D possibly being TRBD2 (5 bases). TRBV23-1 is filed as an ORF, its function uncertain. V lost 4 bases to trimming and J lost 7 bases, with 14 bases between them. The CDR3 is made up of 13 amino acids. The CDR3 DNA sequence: TGCGCCAGCAGTCCCGGGAAAAAAGGTGAGCAGTACTTC. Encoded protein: CASSPGKKGEQYF.

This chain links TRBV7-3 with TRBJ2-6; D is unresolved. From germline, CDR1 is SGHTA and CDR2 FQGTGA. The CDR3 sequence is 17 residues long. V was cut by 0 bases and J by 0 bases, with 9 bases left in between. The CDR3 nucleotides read TGTGCCAGCAGCTTAACTGTACACAACTCTGGGGCCAACGTCCTGACTTTC. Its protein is CASSLTVHNSGANVLTF.

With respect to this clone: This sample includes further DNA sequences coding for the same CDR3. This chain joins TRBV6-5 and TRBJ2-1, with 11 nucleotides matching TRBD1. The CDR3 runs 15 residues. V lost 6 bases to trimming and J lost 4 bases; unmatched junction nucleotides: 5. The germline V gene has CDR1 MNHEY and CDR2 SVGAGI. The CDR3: CASSLGQGVYNEQFF. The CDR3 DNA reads TGTGCCAGCAGCCTGGGACAGGGGGTTTACAATGAGCAGTTCTTC.

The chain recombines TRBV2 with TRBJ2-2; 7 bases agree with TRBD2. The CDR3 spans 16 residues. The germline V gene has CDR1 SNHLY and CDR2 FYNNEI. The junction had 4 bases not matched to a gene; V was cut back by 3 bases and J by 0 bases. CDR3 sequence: CASSDYLAANTGELFF. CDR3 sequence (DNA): TGTGCCAGCAGTGATTACCTAGCGGCGAACACCGGGGAGCTGTTTTTT.

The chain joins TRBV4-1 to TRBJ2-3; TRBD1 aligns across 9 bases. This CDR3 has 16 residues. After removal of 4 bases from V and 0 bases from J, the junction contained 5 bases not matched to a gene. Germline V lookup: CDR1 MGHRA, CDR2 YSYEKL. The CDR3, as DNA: TGCGCCAGCAGCCCAACCGGGACAGGGAGCACAGATACGCAGTATTTT. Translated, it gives CASSPTGTGSTDTQYF.